What follows are 27 T cell receptor beta chains derived from one specimen sequenced in a study of blood T cell repertoires in COVID-19. TCRdb's table, derived via immunoSEQ multiplex PCR, lists solely in-frame clones and lacks some. The sample shows about 73,000 clones, approximately 80% of them seen only once. The specimen was peripheral blood. These receptors all stem from a woman aged 55 to 70 with acute or convalescent COVID-19.

The V and J genes are TRBV6-1 and TRBJ1-2; unclear D gene. Trimming shortened V by 2 bases and J by 7 bases, and 11 bases separated the two germline ends. Germline V CDR1 and CDR2: MNHNS, SASEGT. The CDR3 totals 13 residues. CDR3 coding DNA: TGTGCCAGCAGTGAACCCCCGCGGGGTGGCTACACCTTC. Amino acids: CASSEPPRGGYTF.

The genes are TRBV19 and TRBJ1-2; weak D call: TRBD1 (6 bases). This CDR3 is 14 amino acids long. V was trimmed by 9 bases and J by 4 bases, leaving 18 bases between them. Germline CDR1 is LNHDA and CDR2 is SQIVND (reference sequence). The CDR3 loop reads CASQGPPLLYGYTF. The CDR3 nucleotides read TGTGCCAGCCAGGGGCCCCCCTTGCTCTATGGCTACACCTTC.

The rearrangement links TRBV6-5 to TRBJ2-7, with TRBD1 as a possible D gene (6 bases). V gave up 9 bases and J gave up 3 bases, with 9 bases separating them. Germline V gene data show CDR1 as MNHEY and CDR2 as SVGAGI. CDR3 length: 11 amino acids. CDR3: CASLGGYEQYF. The DNA for the CDR3 is TGTGCCAGTTTAGGGGGCTACGAGCAGTACTTC.

Points on this clone: Sequence at one end of the junction differs from germline and may be a read error. J is TRBJ1-3 and V is TRBV10-2; a possible D gene is TRBD1 (5 bases). The CDR3 runs to 15 residues. Germline loops: CDR1 WSHSY, CDR2 SAAADI. CDR3 in amino acids: CASSDQGWSGNTIYF. The CDR3 DNA reads as TGCGCCAGTAGTGACCAGGGTTGGAGTGGGAACACCATATATTTT.

The gene calls are TRBV11-2 and TRBJ1-4; D remains ambiguous. The length of the CDR3 is 14 residues. Germline CDR1 reads SGHAT; CDR2 reads FQNNGV. The ends were cut back, 5 bases at V and 5 bases at J, with 12 bases in the middle. CDR3 loop: CASSQNRGNEKLFF. CDR3 nucleotide sequence: TGTGCCAGCAGCCAAAACCGGGGAAATGAAAAACTGTTTTTT.

This chain connects TRBV6-5 to TRBJ2-7, with TRBD1 identical over 9 bases. Germline V gene lookup returns CDR1 MNHEY and CDR2 SVGAGI. The CDR3 loop spans 14 amino acids. Germline trimming cut 8 bases from V and 5 bases from J; bases unmatched to any gene: 10. CDR3 DNA sequence: TGTGCCAGCCGCCGGGGACAGGGAAGCCACGAGCAGTACTTC. Amino acid sequence: CASRRGQGSHEQYF.

This chain links TRBV24-1 with TRBJ1-2, with D perhaps matching TRBD1 (5 bases). The CDR3 runs to 16 residues. Trimming left V 1 base short and J 4 bases short, with 15 bases between. CDR1 is KGHDR and CDR2 is SFDVKD in the germline V gene. The CDR3 DNA sequence: TGTGCCACCAGTGATTTCGTCGGGGGTCTAAGCTATGGCTACACCTTC. This translates into CATSDFVGGLSYGYTF.

This clone was recorded once. The rearrangement uses TRBV2 and TRBJ1-2, with D unresolved. V was pared by 0 bases and J by 8 bases, with 13 bases between. The CDR3 is 14 residues long. Germline CDR1 reads SNHLY; CDR2 reads FYNNEI. The chain's CDR3 is CASSEARGARGYTF. The CDR3 DNA reads TGTGCCAGCAGTGAAGCGCGGGGTGCCCGGGGCTACACCTTC.

This clone was counted once. This chain connects TRBV5-1 to TRBJ1-1; 10 bases are shared with TRBD1. Germline V gene data show CDR1 as SGHRS and CDR2 as YFSETQ. V lost 4 bases to trimming and J lost 5 bases; unmatched junction nucleotides: 11. CDR3 length: 16 residues. The chain's CDR3 is CASSTRGQGRGTEAFF. The CDR3 nucleotides read TGCGCCAGCAGCACCAGGGGACAGGGGAGAGGGACTGAAGCTTTCTTT.

The V call is TRBV6-5, the J call TRBJ2-2, with D perhaps TRBD2 (6 bases). The CDR3 runs to 14 residues. Trimming stripped 5 bases from V and 2 bases from J, with 9 bases between. CDR1 is MNHEY, CDR2 SVGAGI, per germline. This CDR3 reads CASSRDFNTGELFF. CDR3 DNA sequence: TGTGCCAGCAGTCGGGACTTTAACACCGGGGAGCTGTTTTTT.

The chain links TRBV3-1 (or the pseudogene TRBV3-2) to TRBJ2-6; 11 bases are shared with TRBD2. Looked up from germline, CDR1 is LGHDT and CDR2 is YNNKEL (reference sequence). V lost 2 bases to trimming and J lost 3 bases; unmatched junction nucleotides: 6. This CDR3 has 18 amino acids. CDR3 nucleotides: TGTGCCAGCAGCCAAACCGGGACTAGCGGATATGGGGCCAACGTCCTGACTTTC. Translated, it gives CASSQTGTSGYGANVLTF.

In this sample, this clone turned up once. This chain uses TRBV18 with TRBJ1-2, with TRBD1 identical over 10 bases. The CDR3 sequence is 15 residues long. With 3 bases clipped from V and 0 bases from J, the junction kept 1 base outside the gene matches. The germline V gene has CDR1 KGHSH and CDR2 LQKENI. In DNA form, the CDR3 reads TGTGCCAGCTCACCTGGACAGGGGGCTAACTATGGCTACACCTTC. As protein: CASSPGQGANYGYTF.

The gene calls are TRBV11-2 and TRBJ2-7, with a tentative D call TRBD1 (6 bases). This CDR3 has 18 amino acids. V was trimmed by 2 bases and J by 4 bases, leaving 24 bases between them. The germline V gene encodes CDR1 SGHAT and CDR2 FQNNGV. The CDR3 DNA follows: TGTGCCAGCAGCTTAAGGGATCCTTGGGGACACCAACCATACGAGCAGTACTTC. Translation gives CASSLRDPWGHQPYEQYF.

V usage is TRBV4-2 and J usage is TRBJ1-1; TRBD1 matches at 8 bases. Germline values: CDR1 LGHNA, CDR2 YNFKEQ. The CDR3 runs 15 residues. V was clipped by 3 bases and J by 5 bases; unmatched bases: 8. The CDR3 protein is CASSQLQGARTEAFF. In DNA form, the CDR3 reads TGTGCCAGCAGCCAGCTCCAGGGGGCAAGGACTGAAGCTTTCTTT.

V and J are TRBV6-1 and TRBJ2-3, with 14 bases matching TRBD2. The CDR3 spans 18 residues. V was pared by 3 bases and J by 1 base, with 6 bases of the junction left unmatched. Looked up from germline, CDR1 is MNHNS and CDR2 is SASEGT. This chain's CDR3 is CASSDLPGLAGGTDTQYF. In nucleotides, the CDR3 is TGTGCCAGCAGTGATTTGCCGGGACTAGCGGGGGGCACAGATACGCAGTATTTT.

V is TRBV12-3 or TRBV12-4 and J is TRBJ1-1; D call uncertain. This CDR3 spans 13 amino acids. V was pared by 1 base and J by 10 bases, with 13 bases between. The CDR3: CASSLGPPVRAFF. CDR3 coding DNA: TGTGCCAGCAGTTTAGGTCCCCCGGTTAGAGCTTTCTTT.

The chain has TRBV5-6 and TRBJ1-1; no reliable D call. Per the germline V gene, CDR1 is SGHDT and CDR2 is YYEEEE. V gave up 4 bases and J gave up 1 base, with 8 bases separating them. The CDR3 loop spans 13 amino acids. The CDR3 spells CASSQAANTEAFF. In nucleotides, the CDR3 is TGTGCCAGCAGCCAAGCTGCGAACACTGAAGCTTTCTTT.

Here the CDR3 DNA reads TGTGCCAGCAGCCAGCGCCAGGCCCCCTCAACTAATGAAAAACTGTTTTTT. Translated, it gives CASSQRQAPSTNEKLFF. The chain combines TRBV4-2 with TRBJ1-4; D uncertain. V dropped 3 bases and J dropped 0 bases, with 14 bases sitting between them. Per the germline V gene, CDR1 is LGHNA and CDR2 is YNFKEQ. The CDR3 runs to 17 residues.

The chain carries TRBV5-1 and TRBJ1-1; maybe TRBD1 (6 bases). The CDR3 spans 15 residues. Deletions cut 4 bases from V and 5 bases from J, with 18 bases between. Germline values: CDR1 SGHRS, CDR2 YFSETQ. The CDR3 sequence is CASSLEGRGYTEAFF. CDR3 DNA: TGCGCCAGCAGCCTCGAGGGCAGGGGTTATACTGAAGCTTTCTTT.

The gene calls are TRBV21-1 and TRBJ2-7; TRBD1 was called by the table and not checked on the DNA. TRBV21-1 is noted as a pseudogene. The CDR3 contains 13 residues. The CDR3 spells CASTRRDRDEQYF. The CDR3 nucleotides are TGTGCCAGCACTCGCCGGGACAGGGACGAGCAGTACTTC.

The CDR3 spells CASSDNRGSAVTF. The CDR3 DNA is TGCGCCAGCAGTGATAACAGGGGTTCTGCTGTAACCTTC. The rearrangement joins TRBV10-1 to TRBJ1-2; TRBD1 agrees at 7 bases. Per germline, CDR1 WNHNN and CDR2 SYGVQD (reference sequence). This CDR3 is built from 13 residues. V was pared by 3 bases and J by 14 bases, with 12 bases of the junction left unmatched.

This rearrangement joins TRBV11-2 to TRBJ2-1, with 15 bases lining up with TRBD2. The CDR3 totals 18 residues. The ends lost 4 bases at V and 1 base at J; junction bases unmatched: 5. Germline assignment: CDR1 SGHAT and CDR2 FQNNGV. Here the CDR3 reads CASSYRTSGGASYNEQFF. CDR3 coding DNA: TGTGCCAGCAGCTATAGGACTAGCGGGGGGGCGTCCTACAATGAGCAGTTCTTC. Looking up the rest from reference TRBV11-2 and TRBJ2-1 gives the full variable domain: EAGVAQSPRYKIIEKRQSVAFWCNPISGHATLYWYQQILGQGPKLLIQFQNNGVVDDSQLPKDRFSAERLKGVDSTLKIQPAKLEDSAVYLCASSYRTSGGASYNEQFFGPGTRLTVL.

The CDR3 nucleotides are TGTGCCAGTAGTATCGCGAGCCGGGGAAGCTATGGCTACACCTTC. This translates into CASSIASRGSYGYTF. V gene TRBV19 combines with J gene TRBJ1-2; unclear D gene. The germline CDR1 and CDR2 sequences are LNHDA and SQIVND (reference sequence). Trimming pared 3 bases from V and 4 bases from J, leaving 15 bases between. This CDR3 spans 15 amino acids.

The V gene is TRBV6-1, the J gene TRBJ1-2; D is ambiguous. CDR1 is MNHNS and CDR2 is SASEGT in the germline V gene. V shed 0 bases and J shed 8 bases, with 10 bases lying between them. The CDR3 has 13 amino acids. This chain's CDR3 is CASSEAPLRGYTF. The DNA of the CDR3 is TGTGCCAGCAGTGAAGCCCCACTGAGGGGCTACACCTTC.

The J gene is TRBJ2-6, the V gene TRBV5-4; TRBD2 matches 12 bases. Germline CDR1 is SGHNT and CDR2 is YYREEE (reference sequence). Trimming at V came to 4 bases and at J to 0 bases, leaving 2 bases not matched to a gene. The CDR3 consists of 17 residues. The CDR3 sequence is CASSPSGGASGANVLTF. The CDR3 DNA reads TGTGCCAGCAGCCCTAGCGGGGGGGCCTCTGGGGCCAACGTCCTGACTTTC.

The chain couples TRBV18 to TRBJ2-5, with D hard to call. Germline lookup yields CDR1 KGHSH and CDR2 LQKENI. The ends were cut back, 2 bases at V and 2 bases at J, with 6 bases in the middle. The CDR3 extends over 13 amino acids. The CDR3 spells CASSPRTQETQYF. The CDR3 region has the DNA TGTGCCAGCTCACCAAGAACACAAGAGACCCAGTACTTC.

This clone was seen once. The chain links TRBV6-5 to TRBJ2-2; D possibly corresponds to TRBD1 (5 bases). Germline CDR1 and CDR2: MNHEY and SVGAGI. This CDR3 region has 12 residues. Trimming left V 6 bases short and J 7 bases short, with 9 bases between. In DNA, the CDR3 is TGTGCCAGCAGAGACAGTATCGGGGAGCTGTTTTTT. The encoded protein is CASRDSIGELFF.